Listed below are T cell receptor beta chains from one sample, sequenced in a study of blood T cell repertoires in COVID-19. Measured with immunoSEQ multiplex PCR; TCRdb has only the in-frame clones, and not every one. The sample lists nearly 80,000 clones; approximately 88% were seen once. The sequenced sample consisted of peripheral blood. These receptors all stem from a woman older than 75 with active or convalescent COVID-19. Both conserved end residues are trimmed from each CDR3. The order of the fields is V gene, J gene, CDR3 protein.

TRBV25-1	TRBJ2-3	ASSVRDRADTQY
TRBV28	TRBJ2-2	ASSLTGLAGDVGELF
TRBV3-1/TRBV3-2	TRBJ2-7	ASTRRRGIVYEQY
TRBV7-2	TRBJ2-3	ASSLETNTQY
TRBV27	TRBJ2-6	ASSPRAPGASSGANVLT
TRBV2	TRBJ2-5	ASRPPPGLSSKQETQY
TRBV7-3	TRBJ2-1	ASSPTTGAPYNEQF
TRBV7-9	TRBJ1-2	ASSLVLGGYT
TRBV9	TRBJ1-2	ASSVEFTDGYT
TRBV7-2	TRBJ2-7	ASTPSGNYEQY
TRBV24-1	TRBJ2-1	ATSDSLVYEQF
TRBV2	TRBJ1-2	ASSAQGGGYT
TRBV7-2	TRBJ2-7	ASKQTAAAGEQY
TRBV27	TRBJ2-7	ASSYGAPGLADEQY
TRBV27	TRBJ2-2	ASMTSGRASFMAGELF
TRBV7-2	TRBJ1-2	ASSPGQGKGSMDYGYT
TRBV11-2	TRBJ2-5	ASSLGAMETQY
TRBV28	TRBJ1-5	ASTPAGPYQPQH
TRBV10-3	TRBJ2-7	AISQTSSEQY
TRBV7-3	TRBJ1-1	ASSLAPDREAYEAF
TRBV2	TRBJ1-1	ASSTGQGITEAF
TRBV30	TRBJ2-1	AWSGQVVEF
TRBV10-1	TRBJ2-5	ASSSGTSGTGETQY
TRBV5-1	TRBJ2-3	ASSGGQGEADTQY
TRBV27	TRBJ2-5	ASSLGQGPQETQY
TRBV11-2	TRBJ1-2	ASSFRDYGYT
TRBV6-5	TRBJ2-2	ASSFQGANGELF
TRBV6-1	TRBJ2-1	ASSEGLAGGEQF
TRBV29-1	TRBJ2-7	SVGNRGRGYDEQY
TRBV24-1	TRBJ2-3	ATQIAGGADTQY
TRBV15	TRBJ1-5	ATSSPGQGIDQPQH
TRBV5-4	TRBJ1-6	ASSMRSSYNSPLH
TRBV3-1/TRBV3-2	TRBJ2-1	ASSPRGAYNEQF
TRBV4-3	TRBJ1-1	ASSQGFGITGTEAF
TRBV4-1	TRBJ2-3	ASSETPGTQY
TRBV5-1	TRBJ1-1	ASSLGGSANTEAF
TRBV27	TRBJ1-6	ASSFHTGASNSPLH
TRBV18	TRBJ1-2	ASSPPGTGLNYGYT
TRBV10-2	TRBJ2-3	ASSEKGVGTDTQY
TRBV6-2/TRBV6-3	TRBJ2-3	ASSPGLASTDTQY
TRBV18	TRBJ2-1	ASSPPRLAGNEQF
TRBV19	TRBJ1-6	ASSIAPGSYSPLH
TRBV2	TRBJ2-1	ASSVQGSYNEQF
TRBV7-2	TRBJ1-6	ASSLGRGMAPLH
TRBV5-6	TRBJ2-7	ASSLLAGAYEQY
TRBV7-9	TRBJ1-4	ASSHDISHEKLF
TRBV2	TRBJ2-7	ASRATSGGLYEQY
TRBV5-1	TRBJ2-1	ASSLGQVGNEQF
TRBV3-1/TRBV3-2	TRBJ1-2	ASSSTYGYT
TRBV27	TRBJ1-2	ASSFIPGSGYT
TRBV9	TRBJ2-2	ASSTHLDTGELF
TRBV11-2	TRBJ2-3	ASRSPPGLAVLGTQY
TRBV5-1	TRBJ1-3	ASKQGYGPENTIY